The 31 T cell receptor beta chains below come from one sample, sequenced in a study of shared clonotypes between healthy human individuals. TCRdb's table, derived via immunoSEQ multiplex PCR, lists solely in-frame clones and lacks some. The data hold fewer than 1.4 million clones, with about 84% observed a single time. The sequenced sample consisted of memory CD4+ T cells from PBMCs. The sample's subset: CD45RA-negative fraction. The receptors come from a man aged 18 to 35 in good health. Some clones in this sample may be carry-over from other donors' samples.

This clone was seen only a few times. The chain employs TRBV28 and TRBJ1-5; maybe TRBD1 (5 bases). The CDR3 is 12 amino acids. The germline gives CDR1 MDHEN, CDR2 SYDVKM. Trimming took off 7 bases at V and 6 bases at J, with 10 bases between the two ends. CDR3 residues: CASTVGGQPQHF. CDR3 bases: TGTGCCAGCACAGTCGGGGGTCAGCCCCAGCATTTT.

This clone has only a few counts. This chain joins TRBV2 and TRBJ2-2, with 8 nucleotides matching TRBD2. In germline, CDR1 is SNHLY, CDR2 FYNNEI. The CDR3 is 15 amino acids. V lost 3 bases and J lost 4; bases outside the gene matches: 4. The CDR3 sequence: CASSDGLAGTGELFF. Here the CDR3 DNA reads TGTGCCAGCAGTGACGGACTAGCAGGCACCGGGGAGCTGTTTTTT.

To note about this clone: Other DNA sequences in the same sample also yield this CDR3. The V call is TRBV18, the J call TRBJ2-5, with D possibly TRBD2 on 5 matching bases. Germline CDR1 is KGHSH and CDR2 is LQKENI. Trimming removed 6 bases from V and 3 bases from J, with 11 bases in between. The CDR3 sequence is 13 residues long. The CDR3 DNA reads TGTGCCAGCTCCCCAGGACTGGAAGAGACCCAGTACTTC. Translated, it gives CASSPGLEETQYF.

The table lists this clone with many counts. V gene TRBV10-3 combines with J gene TRBJ2-7; 11 nucleotides match TRBD2. The CDR3 sequence is 16 residues long. CDR1 and CDR2 (germline): ENHRY, SYGVKD. The J segment lost 9 bases and the V segment lost 2 bases, leaving 12 bases of the junction unmatched. The CDR3 reads CAISEPGTSGHNGQYF. In DNA, the CDR3 is TGTGCCATCAGTGAGCCGGGGACTAGCGGCCACAACGGGCAGTACTTC.

This chain joins TRBV7-3 and TRBJ2-3, with TRBD2 matching over 7 bases. Germline CDR1 SGHTA, CDR2 FQGTGA. The CDR3 extends over 15 amino acids. V was clipped by 2 bases and J by 6 bases; unmatched bases: 8. CDR3 protein: CASSLDGLREDTQYF. DNA of the CDR3: TGTGCCAGCAGCTTAGACGGCTTGCGGGAGGATACGCAGTATTTT.

There are a few counts of this clone. The rearrangement joins TRBV6-6 to TRBJ1-1; the D is unclear. The CDR3 extends over 14 amino acids. Per the germline V gene, CDR1 is MNHNY and CDR2 is SVGAGI (reference sequence). V was trimmed by 0 bases and J by 7 bases, leaving 12 bases between them. CDR3 in amino acids: CASSYSNEGCEAFF. CDR3 nucleotide sequence: TGTGCCAGCAGTTACTCGAACGAAGGGTGTGAAGCTTTCTTT.

In the case of this clone: This may be a read error: a much more frequent sequence differs by one nucleotide. The gene calls are TRBV9 and TRBJ2-5; TRBD1 matches 11 bases. CDR3 length equals 14 residues. V lost 3 bases, J lost 4 bases, and 2 bases stayed unmatched. Germline V lookup: CDR1 SGDLS, CDR2 YYNGEE. CDR3 in amino acids: CASSAGTGGETQYF. The DNA for the CDR3 is TGTGCCAGCAGCGCTGGGACAGGGGGAGAGACCCAGTACTTC. The whole variable domain, filled in from reference TRBV9 and TRBJ2-5, reads DSGVTQTPKHLITATGQRVTLRCSPRSGDLSVYWYQQSLDQGLQFLIQYYNGEERAKGNILERFSAQQFPDLHSELNLSSLELGDSALYFCASSAGTGGETQYFGPGTRLLVL.

This clone was found once. The rearrangement links TRBV29-1 to TRBJ2-1; D may be TRBD1 (5 bases). V gave up 1 base and J gave up 2 bases, with 15 bases separating them. The CDR3 contains 16 residues. The germline V gene has CDR1 SQVTM and CDR2 ANQGSEA. The CDR3: CSVEGGREATYNEQFF. Written as DNA, the CDR3 is TGCAGCGTTGAAGGTGGCAGGGAAGCAACCTACAATGAGCAGTTCTTC.

This clone was found once. This chain connects TRBV9 to TRBJ2-3; 9 nucleotides line up with TRBD1. The CDR3 is made up of 16 amino acids. Germline V gene sequence: CDR1 SGDLS, CDR2 YYNGEE. V dropped 3 bases and J dropped 5; count of bases not matched to a gene: 10. CDR3 loop: CASSAAGQGNRDTQYF. CDR3 DNA: TGTGCCAGCAGCGCAGCCGGACAGGGGAACAGAGATACGCAGTATTTT. The whole variable domain, remainder taken from reference TRBV9 and TRBJ2-3, is DSGVTQTPKHLITATGQRVTLRCSPRSGDLSVYWYQQSLDQGLQFLIQYYNGEERAKGNILERFSAQQFPDLHSELNLSSLELGDSALYFCASSAAGQGNRDTQYFGPGTRLTVL.

The chain links TRBV10-1 to TRBJ2-7; 7 nucleotides match TRBD1. The V gene end was trimmed by 2 bases and the J gene end by 1 base; junction bases not matched to a gene: 5. Germline values: CDR1 WNHNN, CDR2 SYGVQD (reference sequence). CDR3 length: 15 residues. The CDR3, as DNA: TGCGCCAGCAGTGAGGCCTCGGGACAGTCCTACGAGCAGTACTTC. As protein: CASSEASGQSYEQYF.

This clone occurred once. The chain recombines TRBV6-6 with TRBJ2-7; TRBD1 might be the D (5 bases). From germline, CDR1 is MNHNY and CDR2 SVGAGI (reference sequence). V was trimmed by 2 bases and J by 5 bases, leaving 16 bases between them. This CDR3 is 15 amino acids long. CDR3: CASSYEVGSGHEQYF. Written as DNA, the CDR3 is TGTGCCAGCAGTTACGAAGTGGGGTCAGGGCACGAGCAGTACTTC.

The chain links TRBV18 to TRBJ2-6, with D unclear. This CDR3 comprises 15 residues. Trimming cost V 3 bases and J 0 bases, with 6 bases left between them. Germline loops: CDR1 KGHSH, CDR2 LQKENI. The DNA of the CDR3 is TGTGCCAGCTCACCCGGAAACTCTGGGGCCAACGTCCTGACTTTC. Its protein is CASSPGNSGANVLTF.

The chain uses TRBV18 and TRBJ2-6, with a tentative D call TRBD1 (6 bases). The CDR3 has 18 amino acids. CDR1 KGHSH and CDR2 LQKENI come from the germline V gene. V lost 2 bases and J 0 bases, leaving 14 bases between the germline ends. Here the CDR3 DNA reads TGTGCCAGCTCACCAGTCGAAATGACAGGCTCTGGGGCCAACGTCCTGACTTTC. Translation: CASSPVEMTGSGANVLTF.

The CDR3 loop reads CASSRRLGTSGSGFF. CDR3 in DNA: TGTGCCAGTAGTCGACGTCTTGGGACTAGCGGGAGTGGGTTCTTC. This chain uses TRBV19 with TRBJ2-1, with 14 bases lining up with TRBD2. The CDR3 spans 15 residues. CDR1 is LNHDA and CDR2 is SQIVND in the germline V gene (reference sequence). The J segment lost 15 bases and the V segment lost 5 bases, leaving 12 bases of the junction unmatched.

The rearrangement links TRBV6-5 to TRBJ1-2; a possible D gene is TRBD1 (5 bases). This CDR3 is 14 amino acids long. Germline V gives CDR1 MNHEY, CDR2 SVGAGI. V shed 0 bases and J shed 4 bases, with 9 bases lying between them. The CDR3 DNA follows: TGTGCCAGCAGTTACTCTCCAGGGACCTATGGCTACACCTTC. It specifies CASSYSPGTYGYTF.

This chain uses TRBV5-1 with TRBJ1-2; perhaps TRBD1 as D (6 bases). The germline V gene has CDR1 SGHRS and CDR2 YFSETQ. Trimming took 3 bases from V and 2 from J, leaving 17 bases between them. This CDR3 comprises 16 residues. Here the CDR3 DNA reads TGCGCCAGCAGCTGGGACCCCGACAGGCTCAACTATGGCTACACCTTC. Translation gives CASSWDPDRLNYGYTF.

The chain combines TRBV25-1 with TRBJ1-2, with a tentative D call TRBD1 (6 bases). V dropped 4 bases and J dropped 1 base, with 19 bases sitting between them. Germline V gene lookup returns CDR1 MGHDK and CDR2 SYGVNS. This CDR3 spans 17 amino acids. CDR3 sequence (DNA): TGTGCCAGCAGTGGCGAGACTGGGACAAACTTTAACTATGGCTACACCTTC. Translating it yields CASSGETGTNFNYGYTF.

The chain is built from TRBV27 and TRBJ2-7; D unclear. The CDR3 length is 14 residues. The V end lost 5 bases, the J end lost 7 bases, and 18 bases lay between the germline ends. Germline assignment: CDR1 MNHEY and CDR2 SMNVEV (reference sequence). CDR3 loop: CASSAPSSPTEQYF. The CDR3 nucleotides read TGTGCCAGCAGTGCCCCCTCTTCCCCCACGGAGCAGTACTTC.

The chain combines TRBV28 with TRBJ1-1, with TRBD1 matching 7 bases. Germline CDR1 is MDHEN and CDR2 is SYDVKM. The trim removed 6 bases at V and 3 bases at J, leaving 13 bases unmatched. This CDR3 is built from 16 residues. CDR3 in amino acids: CASRSNSRGAYTEAFF. The CDR3 DNA is TGTGCCAGCAGGTCGAACTCCAGGGGGGCCTACACTGAAGCTTTCTTT.

This chain links TRBV5-4 with TRBJ2-2, with D uncertain. This CDR3 contains 15 residues. Germline assignment: CDR1 SGHNT and CDR2 YYREEE (reference sequence). The V end was cut by 4 bases, the J end by 6 bases, with 16 bases between. The CDR3 DNA sequence: TGTGCCAGCAGCGTAGGAAGGACGTTCCCCGGGGAGCTGTTTTTT. This encodes CASSVGRTFPGELFF.

This clone was seen once. The rearrangement uses TRBV11-2 and TRBJ1-1; a weak D match, TRBD1 (5 bases). Germline CDR1 and CDR2: SGHAT and FQNNGV. The CDR3 loop spans 15 amino acids. Trimming shortened V by 2 bases and J by 0 bases, and 10 bases separated the two germline ends. CDR3 coding DNA: TGTGCCAGCAGCTTAAAGCGAGGGGTGAACACTGAAGCTTTCTTT. Its translation is CASSLKRGVNTEAFF.

The rearrangement links TRBV5-6 to TRBJ2-1, with D unresolved. There are 15 residues in the CDR3. The germline gives CDR1 SGHDT, CDR2 YYEEEE. Trimming stripped 3 bases from V and 2 bases from J, with 12 bases between. The CDR3 nucleotides read TGTGCCAGCAGCTCGACTGTCTTGCCCTACAATGAGCAGTTCTTC. Protein: CASSSTVLPYNEQFF.

This sequence joins TRBV30 and TRBJ2-7; 10 bases agree with TRBD2. The germline V gene encodes CDR1 GTSNPN and CDR2 SVGIG (reference sequence). V shed 1 base and J 2 bases; nucleotides not matched to a gene: 5. The CDR3 consists of 15 residues. CDR3 DNA sequence: TGTGCCTGGAGTGCCGGGACTAGCGTACCCTACGAGCAGTACTTC. It translates to CAWSAGTSVPYEQYF.

The CDR3 nucleotides read TGTGCCAGCAGCTACCGAGGGGGATTACACACTGAAGCTTTCTTT. Translating it yields CASSYRGGLHTEAFF. The chain carries TRBV5-4 and TRBJ1-1; possibly TRBD1 for D (6 bases). CDR1 and CDR2 from the germline V gene are SGHNT and YYREEE (reference sequence). This CDR3 has 15 amino acids. V dropped 3 bases and J dropped 3 bases, with 15 bases sitting between them.

This rearrangement joins TRBV29-1 to TRBJ2-6, with 8 positions matching TRBD1. CDR3 length equals 16 residues. The germline gives CDR1 SQVTM, CDR2 ANQGSEA. J lost 2 bases, V lost 4 bases, and 7 bases had no gene match. The CDR3 sequence is CSVAGGGGAGANVLTF. In nucleotides, the CDR3 is TGCAGCGTTGCAGGGGGCGGAGGTGCTGGGGCCAACGTCCTGACTTTC.

The genes are TRBV5-1 and TRBJ2-7; D unresolved. The CDR3 runs 15 residues. Germline assignment: CDR1 SGHRS and CDR2 YFSETQ. Trimming took 1 base from V and 3 from J, leaving 14 bases between them. The CDR3 DNA reads TGCGCCAGCAGCTTGTCCGAATTACCCCGCTACGAGCAGTACTTC. Translating gives CASSLSELPRYEQYF.

The chain links TRBV5-1 to TRBJ2-3, with a weak D call TRBD1 (6 bases). Germline loops: CDR1 SGHRS, CDR2 YFSETQ. The CDR3 totals 15 residues. Trimming shortened V by 1 base and J by 6 bases, and 15 bases separated the two germline ends. CDR3 amino acids: CASSLPDSYSDTQYF. In DNA, the CDR3 is TGCGCCAGCAGCTTGCCGGACAGCTACTCGGATACGCAGTATTTT.

The rearrangement uses TRBV27 and TRBJ1-1; 7 nucleotides align to TRBD1. In germline, CDR1 is MNHEY, CDR2 SMNVEV (reference sequence). This CDR3 region has 19 residues. Unmatched junction bases numbered 21, after V lost 6 bases and J lost 2 bases. In DNA form, the CDR3 reads TGTGCCAGCAGCTTTAAGGGGGCGAAACCCAAAACTCTAAACACTGAAGCTTTCTTT. The encoded protein is CASSFKGAKPKTLNTEAFF.

Only a few counts were recorded for this clone. The chain links TRBV7-8 to TRBJ2-7, with 7 positions matching TRBD2. Germline V CDR1 and CDR2: SGHVS, FQNEAQ. V was clipped by 5 bases and J by 8 bases; unmatched bases: 9. The CDR3 has 13 amino acids. CDR3 loop: CASSGTASGQQYF. The CDR3, as DNA: TGTGCCAGCAGCGGCACGGCTAGCGGACAGCAGTACTTC.

This clone was seen just once. The chain joins TRBV18 to TRBJ2-7; TRBD1 might be the D (6 bases). CDR3 length equals 16 residues. V was shortened by 1 base and J by 4 bases, with 17 bases between the two germline ends. CDR1 and CDR2 from the germline V gene are KGHSH and LQKENI. This chain's CDR3 is CASSPLQGIKTYEQYF. The CDR3 nucleotides read TGTGCCAGCTCACCACTACAGGGTATCAAGACTTACGAGCAGTACTTC.

V and J are TRBV18 and TRBJ1-4; 8 bases are a match to TRBD1. CDR3 length: 13 residues. V was pared by 8 bases and J by 8 bases, with 7 bases of the junction left unmatched. Germline assignment: CDR1 KGHSH and CDR2 LQKENI. CDR3 DNA: TGTGCCAGCCGACTGGGACAGGAGGAAAAACTGTTTTTT. Its translation: CASRLGQEEKLFF.